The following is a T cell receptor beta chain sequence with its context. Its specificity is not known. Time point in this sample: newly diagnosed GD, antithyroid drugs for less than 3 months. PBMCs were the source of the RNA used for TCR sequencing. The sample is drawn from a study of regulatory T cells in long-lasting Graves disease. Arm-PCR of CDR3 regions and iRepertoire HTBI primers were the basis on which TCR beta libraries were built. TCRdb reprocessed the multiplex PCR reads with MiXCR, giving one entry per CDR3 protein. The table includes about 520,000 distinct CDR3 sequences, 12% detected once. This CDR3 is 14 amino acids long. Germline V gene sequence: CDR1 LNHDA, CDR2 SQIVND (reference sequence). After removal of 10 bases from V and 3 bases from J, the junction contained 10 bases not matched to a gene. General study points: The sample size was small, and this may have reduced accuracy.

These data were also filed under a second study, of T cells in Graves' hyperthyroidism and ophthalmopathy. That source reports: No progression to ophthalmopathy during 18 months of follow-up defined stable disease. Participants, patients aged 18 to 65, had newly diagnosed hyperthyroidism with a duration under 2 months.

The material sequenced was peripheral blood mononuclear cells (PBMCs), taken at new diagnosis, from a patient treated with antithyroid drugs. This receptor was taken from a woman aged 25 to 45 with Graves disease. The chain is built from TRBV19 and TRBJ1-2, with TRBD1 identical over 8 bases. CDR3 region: CATHGQGGHYGYTF. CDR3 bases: TGTGCCACCCACGGACAGGGCGGCCACTATGGCTACACCTTC.